The 28 T cell receptor beta chains below all came from one sample that was sequenced in a study of T cell responses to AZD1222 COVID-19 vaccine. Sequenced by immunoSEQ multiplex PCR; TCRdb stores in-frame clones only, minus some. Of under 200,000 clones in the sample, around nine tenths were seen once. Sequencing used peripheral blood, obtained on day 0 of AZD1222 vaccination. These receptors were collected from an adult in good health.

The V gene is TRBV12-3 or TRBV12-4, the J gene TRBJ1-3; no clear D gene. Trimming stripped 6 bases from V and 2 bases from J, with 8 bases between. This CDR3 region has 13 residues. CDR3 in DNA: TGTGCCAGCAGAGGGAGTGCTGGAAACACCATATATTTT. Its translation: CASRGSAGNTIYF.

This sequence joins TRBV19 and TRBJ2-6; 9 bases fit TRBD1. V was clipped by 7 bases and J by 2 bases; unmatched bases: 3. The CDR3 extends over 15 amino acids. Germline CDR1 is LNHDA and CDR2 is SQIVND (reference sequence). In nucleotides, the CDR3 is TGTGCCAGTACACAGGGGGCGACTGGGGCCAACGTCCTGACTTTC. Translation: CASTQGATGANVLTF.

The gene calls are TRBV29-1 and TRBJ1-3; tentatively, D is TRBD1 (6 bases). CDR1 SQVTM and CDR2 ANQGSEA come from the germline V gene. V lost 6 bases to trimming and J lost 0 bases, with 15 bases between them. The CDR3 extends over 15 amino acids. Written as DNA, the CDR3 is TGCAGCGTCGCGCACGGAGGGGGCTCTGGAAACACCATATATTTT. Its translation: CSVAHGGGSGNTIYF.

The V gene is TRBV6-5, the J gene TRBJ1-3; tentative D call: TRBD1 (6 bases). The ends were cut back, 4 bases at V and 2 bases at J, with 15 bases in the middle. The CDR3 extends over 16 amino acids. CDR1 and CDR2 from the germline V gene are MNHEY and SVGAGI. The chain's CDR3 is CASSWGAGVTGNTIYF. CDR3 nucleotide sequence: TGTGCCAGCAGTTGGGGCGCAGGGGTAACTGGAAACACCATATATTTT.

This clone is a singleton in its sample. V usage is TRBV12-3 or TRBV12-4 and J usage is TRBJ1-1; D is ambiguous. This CDR3 spans 13 amino acids. V was pared by 6 bases and J by 3 bases, with 11 bases between. DNA for the CDR3: TGTGCCAGCAGCCCATTCGAAGACACTGAAGCTTTCTTT. Residues: CASSPFEDTEAFF.

The chain links TRBV7-2 to TRBJ2-2, with TRBD2 matching 11 bases. J gave up 3 bases and V 5 bases, and 2 bases lay outside the gene matches. Germline CDR1 and CDR2: SGHTA and FQGNSA. The CDR3 covers 15 residues. In nucleotides, the CDR3 is TGTGCCAGCAGCCCTAGCGGGGGGTACACCGGGGAGCTGTTTTTT. It codes for CASSPSGGYTGELFF.

The chain uses TRBV28 and TRBJ1-4; the match to TRBD1 covers 12 bases. The CDR3 is 18 residues long. CDR1 is MDHEN and CDR2 is SYDVKM in the germline V gene. V was clipped by 8 bases and J by 8 bases; unmatched bases: 18. CDR3 nucleotide sequence: TGTGCCAGCTCCTACAACCGGGACAGGGGGCCACTTTACGAAAAACTGTTTTTT. It is translated as CASSYNRDRGPLYEKLFF.

The rearrangement links TRBV28 to TRBJ2-3; 8 positions agree with TRBD1. V trimming: 3 bases; J trimming: 2 bases; junction bases outside the gene matches: 1. Germline V gene data show CDR1 as MDHEN and CDR2 as SYDVKM. This CDR3 has 14 residues. DNA for the CDR3: TGTGCCAGCAGTTTGGACAGGGCCACAGATACGCAGTATTTT. Encoded protein: CASSLDRATDTQYF. Combining the CDR3 with reference TRBV28 and TRBJ2-3 gives the whole variable domain DVKVTQSSRYLVKRTGEKVFLECVQDMDHENMFWYRQDPGLGLRLIYFSYDVKMKEKGDIPEGYSVSREKKERFSLILESASTNQTSMYLCASSLDRATDTQYFGPGTRLTVL.

The chain uses TRBV4-3 and TRBJ1-6; 7 nucleotides align to TRBD1. V shed 2 bases and J 7 bases; nucleotides not matched to a gene: 8. CDR1 and CDR2 (germline): LGHNA, YSLEER. This CDR3 contains 16 residues. CDR3 region: CASSQSTGVRNSPLHF. The CDR3 nucleotides read TGCGCCAGCAGCCAATCAACAGGGGTGAGAAATTCACCCCTCCACTTT.

The V gene is TRBV3-1 (or the pseudogene TRBV3-2), the J gene TRBJ2-6; D may be TRBD2 (7 bases). Per germline, CDR1 LGHDT and CDR2 YNNKEL (reference sequence). The ends were cut back, 4 bases at V and 0 bases at J, with 22 bases in the middle. The CDR3 covers 20 residues. Written as DNA, the CDR3 is TGTGCCAGCAGCCCCCTGGGGGGGGCCGTAATCCTCTCTGGGGCCAACGTCCTGACTTTC. Translation gives CASSPLGGAVILSGANVLTF.

This rearrangement joins TRBV18 to TRBJ1-2; D call uncertain. The germline CDR1 and CDR2 sequences are KGHSH and LQKENI. Trimming removed 2 bases from V and 4 bases from J, with 20 bases in between. This CDR3 is 17 amino acids long. CDR3 residues: CASSPGVGGGILYGYTF. The CDR3 DNA sequence: TGTGCCAGCTCACCAGGCGTTGGTGGAGGGATTCTCTATGGCTACACCTTC.

V usage is TRBV4-1 and J usage is TRBJ1-1; 7 nucleotides align to TRBD1. The germline V gene encodes CDR1 MGHRA and CDR2 YSYEKL. The CDR3 sequence is 17 residues long. Germline trimming cut 2 bases from V and 11 bases from J; bases unmatched to any gene: 20. The CDR3 sequence: CASSQPTSDRSLRGAFF. DNA of the CDR3: TGCGCCAGCAGCCAACCAACGTCGGACAGGAGTTTGCGTGGGGCTTTCTTT.

This rearrangement joins TRBV7-9 to TRBJ1-4; D gene uncertain. Deletions cut 3 bases from V and 7 bases from J, with 9 bases between. This CDR3 region has 13 residues. Germline CDR1 and CDR2: SEHNR and FQNEAQ (reference sequence). The CDR3 is CASSFNPAEKLFF. DNA for the CDR3: TGTGCCAGCAGCTTTAATCCTGCTGAAAAACTGTTTTTT.

The chain combines TRBV9 with TRBJ1-4; possible D gene TRBD1, 5 bases. Germline CDR1 is SGDLS and CDR2 is YYNGEE. With 3 bases removed from V and 8 bases from J, the gap between germline ends came to 17 bases. The CDR3 is 15 residues long. In DNA form, the CDR3 reads TGTGCCAGCAGCGGAAGGGGTCTCGACGGAGAAAAACTGTTTTTT. This translates into CASSGRGLDGEKLFF.

The rearrangement uses TRBV9 and TRBJ2-1; D may be TRBD1 (7 bases). Trimming took 3 bases from V and 4 from J, leaving 14 bases between them. This CDR3 is built from 15 residues. Per the germline V gene, CDR1 is SGDLS and CDR2 is YYNGEE. CDR3 nucleotides: TGTGCCAGCAGCGCCCAGGGGGGCGAATACAATGAGCAGTTCTTC. Encoded protein: CASSAQGGEYNEQFF.

The CDR3 coding sequence is TGTGCCAGCAGCGGGGACATCACTCATCAGCCCCAGCATTTT. It translates to CASSGDITHQPQHF. The rearrangement uses TRBV2 and TRBJ1-5, with D perhaps TRBD1 (6 bases). The CDR3 has 14 residues. In germline, CDR1 is SNHLY, CDR2 FYNNEI. V gave up 6 bases and J gave up 5 bases, with 14 bases separating them.

The rearrangement joins TRBV5-1 to TRBJ1-1; D remains ambiguous. CDR1 SGHRS and CDR2 YFSETQ come from the germline V gene. This CDR3 has 15 residues. The germline V and J ends were trimmed by 5 bases and 4 bases, with 18 bases remaining between them. The CDR3 bases are TGCGCCAGCAGGTCCGGAGCAGTAGCCAGCACTGAAGCTTTCTTT. As protein: CASRSGAVASTEAFF.

The chain uses TRBV11-2 and TRBJ1-2, with D unclear. This CDR3 comprises 15 residues. V was shortened by 4 bases and J by 1 base, with 13 bases between the two germline ends. Germline V gene sequence: CDR1 SGHAT, CDR2 FQNNGV. The CDR3 nucleotides read TGTGCCAGCAGCTCATTACAGACCATTAACTATGGCTACACCTTC. Translating it yields CASSSLQTINYGYTF.

The chain is built from TRBV6-2 or TRBV6-3 and TRBJ1-6; 8 positions match TRBD1. The length of the CDR3 is 12 residues. Germline CDR1 reads MNHEY; CDR2 reads SVGEGT. V lost 5 bases, J lost 15 bases, and 6 bases stayed unmatched. Here the CDR3 reads CASSLDRGVLHF. As DNA, the CDR3 is TGTGCCAGCAGTCTCGACAGGGGAGTCCTCCACTTT.

V is TRBV14 and J is TRBJ2-1; D remains unclear. The V gene lost 4 bases and the J gene lost 5 bases, with 3 bases spanning the gap. Germline V gene data show CDR1 as SGHDN and CDR2 as FVKESK. The CDR3 covers 11 residues. In DNA, the CDR3 is TGTGCCAGCAGCCTCAACAATGAGCAGTTCTTC. This sequence encodes CASSLNNEQFF.

This chain links TRBV6-2 or TRBV6-3 with TRBJ2-2; TRBD2 aligns across 7 bases. Germline V gene lookup returns CDR1 MNHEY and CDR2 SVGEGT. The V gene end was trimmed by 6 bases and the J gene end by 6 bases; junction bases not matched to a gene: 7. There are 14 residues in the CDR3. CDR3: CASSLGTSAGELFF. The CDR3 nucleotides are TGTGCCAGCAGCCTAGGCACTAGCGCCGGGGAGCTGTTTTTT.

The chain combines TRBV9 with TRBJ1-5; D is perhaps TRBD1 (6 bases). The germline V and J ends were trimmed by 4 bases and 3 bases, with 14 bases remaining between them. This CDR3 has 15 residues. Germline lookup yields CDR1 SGDLS and CDR2 YYNGEE. In DNA, the CDR3 is TGTGCCAGCAGCCCTTCCCGGGACAACAATCAGCCCCAGCATTTT. Amino acid sequence: CASSPSRDNNQPQHF.

The chain has TRBV23-1 and TRBJ2-7; D might be TRBD1 (5 bases). TRBV23-1 is labeled an ORF, and its function is uncertain. This CDR3 region has 16 residues. V was shortened by 0 bases and J by 2 bases, with 14 bases between the two germline ends. The CDR3 nucleotides are TGCGCCAGCAGTCAATCGAAAGTGGTACAGGCCTACGAGCAGTACTTC. Its translation: CASSQSKVVQAYEQYF.

V usage is TRBV18 and J usage is TRBJ2-6, with no clear D. The CDR3 runs 15 residues. The germline V gene has CDR1 KGHSH and CDR2 LQKENI. V lost 2 bases and J 3 bases, leaving 8 bases between the germline ends. The CDR3, as DNA: TGTGCCAGCTCACCAGGGGTAGGTGGGGCCAACGTCCTGACTTTC. This sequence encodes CASSPGVGGANVLTF.

As regards this clone: The same CDR3 is also encoded by other DNA sequences in this sample. V usage is TRBV6-5 and J usage is TRBJ1-2; 7 bases match TRBD1. V lost 2 bases and J lost 5; bases outside the gene matches: 2. The germline V gene has CDR1 MNHEY and CDR2 SVGAGI. This CDR3 comprises 13 residues. DNA for the CDR3: TGTGCCAGCAGTTACGCACAGGGGTATGGCTACACCTTC. This translates into CASSYAQGYGYTF.

This clone showed up just once. CDR3 loop: CSVDWGVGGYTF. CDR3 sequence (DNA): TGCAGCGTTGATTGGGGAGTGGGAGGCTACACCTTC. This sequence joins TRBV29-1 and TRBJ1-2; D remains ambiguous. This CDR3 is built from 12 residues. The V and J ends lost 3 bases and 8 bases respectively, with 13 bases between them. The germline CDR1 and CDR2 sequences are SQVTM and ANQGSEA.

V usage is TRBV28 and J usage is TRBJ1-6; tentatively, D is TRBD1 (6 bases). The length of the CDR3 is 12 residues. CDR1 MDHEN and CDR2 SYDVKM come from the germline V gene. V lost 4 bases to trimming and J lost 11 bases, with 9 bases between them. The CDR3 DNA sequence: TGTGCCAGCAGTTGGGGGACACCACCCCTCCACTTT. This sequence encodes CASSWGTPPLHF.

V and J are TRBV19 and TRBJ1-4, with D perhaps TRBD1 (6 bases). The V end was cut by 7 bases, the J end by 8 bases, with 20 bases between. This CDR3 has 15 residues. From germline, CDR1 is LNHDA and CDR2 SQIVND (reference sequence). CDR3 residues: CASKGGTGWEEKLFF. The CDR3 nucleotides read TGTGCCAGTAAAGGGGGGACCGGTTGGGAGGAAAAACTGTTTTTT. Full variable domain (rest looked up from reference TRBV19 and TRBJ1-4): DGGITQSPKYLFRKEGQNVTLSCEQNLNHDAMYWYRQDPGQGLRLIYYSQIVNDFQKGDIAEGYSVSREKKESFPLTVTSAQKNPTAFYLCASKGGTGWEEKLFFGSGTQLSVL.